The 30 T cell receptor beta chains below all came from one sample that was sequenced in a study of post-analysis software for immune sequencing data (dated by TCRdb to between 2015 and 2017). Broader findings and caveats from the paper: Significantly higher frequencies in patients than in controls were found for roughly five TRBV segments, including TRBV5-6, TRBV5-1 and TRBV20-1.

The library was made by PCR. Sequencer: Illumina HiSeq 2500. To reduce PCR and sequencing biases, unique molecular identifiers were incorporated into the TCR beta cDNA libraries. TCRdb reworked the public reads: Q25 trimming with fastp, MiXCR clone assembly, productive beta chains retained. Each entry is one CDR3 protein sequence, shown with its most common DNA and genes. This sample holds 150,000 to 200,000 distinct CDR3 sequences; roughly 31% were observed only once. Approximately 1.5% of the sample rests with the top ten. Their recognized antigens are unknown. The sample comprised blood. These receptors all come from a girl aged 10 to 17 with multiple sclerosis.

The V gene is TRBV2, the J gene TRBJ2-1; 11 bases are a match to TRBD2. The CDR3 totals 15 residues. Germline V gene lookup returns CDR1 SNHLY and CDR2 FYNNEI. V gave up 5 bases and J gave up 6 bases; unmatched junction bases: 6. In DNA form, the CDR3 reads TGTGCCAGCAGTCCTACTAGCGGGAGCCCCAATGAGCAGTTCTTC. Amino acids: CASSPTSGSPNEQFF.

The V call is TRBV7-2, the J call TRBJ2-1, with D possibly called TRBD1 or TRBD2 (5 bases each). Germline values: CDR1 SGHTA, CDR2 FQGNSA. The CDR3 has 15 residues. With 2 bases removed from V and 8 bases from J, the gap between germline ends came to 16 bases. This CDR3 is CASSLQGCGRDEQFF. In nucleotides, the CDR3 is TGTGCCAGCAGCTTACAGGGTTGCGGGCGGGATGAGCAGTTCTTC.

This clonotype was observed many times. The gene calls are TRBV20-1 and TRBJ1-2, with D hard to call. V was clipped by 2 bases and J by 0 bases, with 10 bases between them. Germline V gives CDR1 DFQATT, CDR2 SNEGSKA (reference sequence). This CDR3 comprises 14 residues. The DNA for the CDR3 is TGCAGTGCTAGAAGACATGAAACTAACTATGGCTACACCTTC. It codes for CSARRHETNYGYTF.

The chain couples TRBV10-3 to TRBJ2-2; a possible D gene is TRBD2 (5 bases). The germline V and J ends were trimmed by 7 bases and 7 bases, with 13 bases remaining between them. This CDR3 has 13 amino acids. Germline CDR1 is ENHRY and CDR2 is SYGVKD. The CDR3 spells CAINGLEGGELFF. The CDR3 DNA follows: TGTGCCATCAACGGACTGGAAGGCGGGGAGCTGTTTTTT.

This clonotype was seen only a few times. The rearrangement uses TRBV7-2 and TRBJ2-3; 11 positions agree with TRBD2. Per the germline V gene, CDR1 is SGHTA and CDR2 is FQGNSA. V lost 5 bases, J lost 2 bases, and 6 bases stayed unmatched. This CDR3 spans 16 amino acids. The CDR3 DNA is TGTGCCAGCAGCCAGTTAGCGGGAGGGGCCACAGATACGCAGTATTTT. The encoded protein is CASSQLAGGATDTQYF.

For this clonotype: The junction shows a germline mismatch at one end, possibly a read error. The rearrangement joins TRBV29-1 to TRBJ2-5; D unresolved. Gene TRBJ2-7 matches the end of the DNA better, so the J call may be wrong. This CDR3 is 12 amino acids long. Germline CDR1 is SQVTM and CDR2 is ANQGSEA. As DNA, the CDR3 is TGCGGCGTTGAGGAGCGTCGCTACGAGCAGTACTTC. Amino acid sequence: CGVEERRYEQYF.

Comments on this clonotype: One base away lies a much larger clone, so this may be a sequencing read error. The chain employs TRBV2 and TRBJ2-1; 7 bases fit TRBD2. This CDR3 has 14 amino acids. Germline-derived CDR1 and CDR2 are SNHLY and FYNNEI. The CDR3 loop reads CASSGGSSYDEQFF. The CDR3 coding sequence is TGTGCCAGCAGTGGCGGGAGCTCCTACGATGAGCAGTTCTTC. Supplemented by reference TRBV2 and TRBJ2-1, the full variable domain reads EPEVTQTPSHQVTQMGQEVILRCVPISNHLYFYWYRQILGQKVEFLVSFYNNEISEKSEIFDDQFSVERPDGSNFTLKIRSTKLEDSAMYFCASSGGSSYDEQFFGPGTRLTVL.

The V gene is TRBV20-1, the J gene TRBJ2-5; possibly TRBD2 for D (6 bases). The CDR3 sequence is 15 residues long. CDR1 is DFQATT, CDR2 SNEGSKA, per germline (reference sequence). Between the trimmed V and J ends, which lost 6 bases and 4 bases, there was a span of 21 bases. The CDR3: CSARTPTAGGETQYF. The CDR3 DNA is TGCAGTGCCCGAACCCCGACGGCCGGGGGAGAGACCCAGTACTTC.

This clonotype was counted between two and nine times. CDR3 sequence reads: CASSPLGQGANNEQFF. The DNA for the CDR3 is TGTGCCAGCAGCCCCCTCGGACAGGGAGCAAACAATGAGCAGTTCTTC. The chain has TRBV7-2 and TRBJ2-1; 8 bases are shared with TRBD1. The CDR3 length is 16 residues. Germline trimming cut 5 bases from V and 5 bases from J; bases unmatched to any gene: 11. In germline, CDR1 is SGHTA, CDR2 FQGNSA.

This clonotype was counted ten times or more. The V gene is TRBV5-1, the J gene TRBJ2-1; 8 bases align to TRBD2. Looked up from germline, CDR1 is SGHRS and CDR2 is YFSETQ. Trimming at V came to 0 bases and at J to 3 bases, leaving 2 bases not matched to a gene. The CDR3 is 15 amino acids. The CDR3 reads CASSLGGTSYNEQFF. CDR3 in DNA: TGCGCCAGCAGCTTGGGGGGGACTAGCTACAATGAGCAGTTCTTC. The variable domain in full, completed from reference TRBV5-1 and TRBJ2-1, reads KAGVTQTPRYLIKTRGQQVTLSCSPISGHRSVSWYQQTPGQGLQFLFEYFSETQRNKGNFPGRFSGRQFSNSRSEMNVSTLELGDSALYLCASSLGGTSYNEQFFGPGTRLTVL.

The chain combines TRBV7-9 with TRBJ1-1; D is undetermined. Germline-derived CDR1 and CDR2 are SEHNR and FQNEAQ (reference sequence). The length of the CDR3 is 15 residues. Trimming removed 3 bases from V and 3 bases from J, with 14 bases in between. CDR3 nucleotide sequence: TGTGCCAGCAGCTTGGGTCCGCTGGGAGACACTGAAGCTTTCTTT. Its protein product is CASSLGPLGDTEAFF.

The chain uses TRBV12-5 and TRBJ1-2, with D possibly matching TRBD1 (5 bases). V dropped 6 bases and J dropped 5 bases, with 19 bases sitting between them. The V gene's germline CDR1 is LGHNT and CDR2 FRNRAP. This CDR3 comprises 15 residues. CDR3 nucleotides: TGTGCTAGTGGGGACACTGCCGCTCCCTTGTATGGCTACACCTTC. This codes for CASGDTAAPLYGYTF.

At least ten counts were recorded for this clonotype. V is TRBV28 and J is TRBJ1-2, with 8 bases identical to TRBD1. Germline lookup yields CDR1 MDHEN and CDR2 SYDVKM. With 9 bases clipped from V and 3 bases from J, the junction kept 12 bases outside the gene matches. CDR3 size: 15 residues. The CDR3: CASVRRAGGYYGYTF. Written as DNA, the CDR3 is TGTGCCAGTGTGAGAAGGGCAGGGGGCTACTATGGCTACACCTTC.

The rearrangement links TRBV30 to TRBJ1-1, with D possibly TRBD1 on 5 matching bases. Between the trimmed V and J ends, which lost 3 bases and 6 bases, there was a span of 14 bases. The germline gives CDR1 GTSNPN, CDR2 SVGIG (reference sequence). This CDR3 has 13 residues. CDR3 DNA: TGTGCCTGGAGAAAGGACCTAGGGGCTGAAGCTTTCTTT. Protein product: CAWRKDLGAEAFF.

This clonotype was detected many times. The chain combines TRBV5-1 with TRBJ2-7; 11 nucleotides line up with TRBD1. CDR3 length: 14 amino acids. Germline trimming cut 2 bases from V and 5 bases from J; bases unmatched to any gene: 3. CDR1 is SGHRS and CDR2 is YFSETQ in the germline V gene. The CDR3 nucleotides read TGCGCCAGCAGCTTCCGGGACAGGGGGAACGAGCAGTACTTC. Encoded protein: CASSFRDRGNEQYF. Together with reference TRBV5-1 and TRBJ2-7, the CDR3 gives the full variable domain: KAGVTQTPRYLIKTRGQQVTLSCSPISGHRSVSWYQQTPGQGLQFLFEYFSETQRNKGNFPGRFSGRQFSNSRSEMNVSTLELGDSALYLCASSFRDRGNEQYFGPGTRLTVT.

This clonotype was counted many times. The V call is TRBV3-1, the J call TRBJ2-3; D remains ambiguous. The germline V gene has CDR1 LGHDT and CDR2 YNNKEL (reference sequence). The CDR3 has 15 amino acids. Trimming pared 1 base from V and 2 bases from J, leaving 10 bases between. The CDR3 region has the DNA TGTGCCAGCAGCCAAGGGGCAGCGCTCACAGATACGCAGTATTTT. Amino acid sequence: CASSQGAALTDTQYF.

The rearrangement uses TRBV5-6 and TRBJ2-3; 11 nucleotides match TRBD2. Per the germline V gene, CDR1 is SGHDT and CDR2 is YYEEEE. With 4 bases clipped from V and 6 bases from J, the junction kept 7 bases outside the gene matches. The CDR3 is 15 residues long. DNA of the CDR3: TGTGCCAGCAGCCGCGGGACTAGCGGTGGGGATACGCAGTATTTT. Its protein product is CASSRGTSGGDTQYF.

A few counts support this clonotype. Sequence at one end of the junction differs from germline and may be a read error. This chain connects TRBV7-9 to TRBJ2-7, with 8 bases that match TRBD2. CDR3 length: 15 residues. The germline V gene has CDR1 SEHNR and CDR2 FQNEAQ (reference sequence). In DNA, the CDR3 is TGTGTCAGCAGCCCACCGGCTAGCGGGTACTACGAGCAGTACTTC. It encodes CVSSPPASGYYEQYF.

This chain joins TRBV12-3 or TRBV12-4 and TRBJ2-1, with 11 nucleotides matching TRBD2. The CDR3 loop spans 16 amino acids. V dropped 6 bases and J dropped 5; count of bases not matched to a gene: 9. In DNA form, the CDR3 reads TGTGCCAGCAGGTTGACTAGCGGGAATCGTCACAATGAGCAGTTCTTC. It is translated as CASRLTSGNRHNEQFF.

On this clonotype: With a much larger clone just one base away, this may be a read error. The rearrangement joins TRBV9 to TRBJ2-7; no clear D. V lost 0 bases, J lost 7 bases, and 26 bases lay in between. Germline V gene sequence: CDR1 SGDLS, CDR2 YYNGEE. The CDR3 covers 18 residues. CDR3 protein: CASSVALEDKFRSNEQYF. For the CDR3, the DNA is TGTGCCAGCAGCGTAGCTCTGGAAGACAAGTTCCGTTCCAATGAGCAGTACTTC.

The J gene is TRBJ1-1, the V gene TRBV20-1; perhaps TRBD1 as D (6 bases). V dropped 0 bases and J dropped 8 bases, with 16 bases sitting between them. The CDR3 covers 14 residues. Germline-derived CDR1 and CDR2 are DFQATT and SNEGSKA (reference sequence). CDR3 loop: CSARDSAGADEAFF. The CDR3 nucleotides are TGCAGTGCTAGAGACTCGGCGGGGGCCGACGAAGCTTTCTTT.

In regard to this clonotype: It may be a read error: a sequence one base away is much more abundant. The V call is TRBV7-7, the J call TRBJ2-3, with TRBD2 identical over 8 bases. Germline CDR1 reads SSHAT; CDR2 reads FNYEAQ (reference sequence). The CDR3 consists of 14 residues. CDR3 DNA: TGTGCCGGCAGCTCCTTATTAGCGGGGGATACGCAGTATTTT. Translated, it gives CAGSSLLAGDTQYF.

Regarding this clonotype: A much larger clone lies one base from this, so it may be a read error. The chain has TRBV6-1 and TRBJ2-1; D possibly corresponds to TRBD2 (6 bases). Germline V gene sequence: CDR1 MNHNS, CDR2 SASEGT. The CDR3 consists of 14 residues. The ends were cut back, 10 bases at V and 9 bases at J, with 22 bases in the middle. The CDR3 reads CANQGGADTGEQFF. Here the CDR3 DNA reads TGTGCCAACCAGGGCGGGGCAGACACCGGTGAGCAGTTCTTC.

This clonotype occurred a few times. This chain links TRBV20-1 with TRBJ2-1; D tentatively reads TRBD1 or TRBD2 (5 bases each). Germline V lookup: CDR1 DFQATT, CDR2 SNEGSKA (reference sequence). This CDR3 comprises 15 residues. Trimming took off 2 bases at V and 9 bases at J, with 20 bases between the two ends. CDR3 residues: CSARIRDHRVGEQFF. The CDR3 region has the DNA TGCAGTGCTAGAATCCGGGACCACCGAGTCGGTGAGCAGTTCTTC.

V and J are TRBV5-1 and TRBJ2-5; 7 bases align to TRBD2. Germline V gene sequence: CDR1 SGHRS, CDR2 YFSETQ. V gave up 5 bases and J gave up 5 bases; unmatched junction bases: 12. This CDR3 is 15 amino acids long. The CDR3: CASSLRSRGDETQYF. The CDR3 nucleotides are TGCGCCAGCAGTTTACGCTCACGGGGGGACGAGACCCAGTACTTC.

This clonotype was found many times. The chain links TRBV20-1 to TRBJ2-1; a weak D match, TRBD1 (7 bases). Looked up from germline, CDR1 is DFQATT and CDR2 is SNEGSKA (reference sequence). The length of the CDR3 is 13 residues. Trimming removed 5 bases at V and 6 bases at J, with 14 bases between. In nucleotides, the CDR3 is TGCAGTGCTGGCCAGGGGGGTCCCAATGAGCAGTTCTTC. Translated: CSAGQGGPNEQFF.

For this clonotype: The conserved phenylalanine or tryptophan normally closing the CDR3 is absent here, so this likely arose from a read error. The chain uses TRBV12-3 or TRBV12-4 and TRBJ1-6; TRBD1 might be the D (5 bases). V lost 5 bases to trimming and J lost 11 bases, with 10 bases between them. The CDR3 covers 12 residues. CDR3 sequence (DNA): TGTGCCAGCAGTCGACAGAATGCACCCCTCCACTGT. This translates into CASSRQNAPLHC.

This clonotype was seen repeatedly, ten times or more. This sequence joins TRBV27 and TRBJ2-3; the match to TRBD2 covers 10 bases. The junction had 16 bases not matched to a gene; V was cut back by 5 bases and J by 2 bases. CDR3 size: 19 residues. Germline assignment: CDR1 MNHEY and CDR2 SMNVEV (reference sequence). CDR3 nucleotides: TGTGCCAGCAGTCCCCAGGAGACCTTCCTAGCGGGGGTCACAGATACGCAGTATTTT. The encoded protein is CASSPQETFLAGVTDTQYF.

This chain uses TRBV4-1 with TRBJ1-5; D not resolved. The germline CDR1 and CDR2 sequences are MGHRA and YSYEKL. The V end lost 3 bases, the J end lost 0 bases, and 9 bases lay between the germline ends. The CDR3 covers 15 residues. The CDR3 nucleotides are TGCGCCAGCAGCCACCTGGACGGTAGCAATCAGCCCCAGCATTTT. Amino acids: CASSHLDGSNQPQHF.

With respect to this clonotype: The junction shows a germline mismatch at one end, possibly a read error. The chain uses TRBV9 and TRBJ1-1; D remains unclear. Germline CDR1 and CDR2: SGDLS and YYNGEE. CDR3 length: 14 residues. CDR3 region: CARSVTGWNTEAFF. CDR3 in DNA: TGTGCCCGCAGCGTAACCGGGTGGAACACTGAAGCTTTCTTT.